The 17 T cell receptor beta chains below were found in one sample sequenced in a study of T cell repertoires in cytomegalovirus infection. One entry per CDR3 protein, called by TCRdb with MiXCR from the reads. The sample holds about 71,000 distinct CDR3 sequences, approximately 22% seen once. Their cognate antigens are unknown. The material was CD8+ T cells from cultured PBMCs, obtained from culture after CMV antigen stimulation. These receptors all come from a human donor in good health (CMV status not recorded). Some clones in this sample may be carry-over from other donors' samples.

V is TRBV12-3 or TRBV12-4 and J is TRBJ2-5, with 12 bases aligning to TRBD1. The V gene end was trimmed by 7 bases and the J gene end by 2 bases; junction bases not matched to a gene: 5. The CDR3 loop spans 15 amino acids. The CDR3 DNA reads as TGTGCCAGCACGGGACAGGGGGCGAGACAAGAGACCCAGTACTTC. Translation: CASTGQGARQETQYF.

This clonotype came up a few times. The rearrangement links TRBV27 to TRBJ2-6; no reliable D call. V gave up 3 bases and J gave up 4 bases, with 4 bases separating them. The germline CDR1 and CDR2 sequences are MNHEY and SMNVEV (reference sequence). The CDR3 sequence is 13 residues long. CDR3 in amino acids: CASSFKGANVLTF. CDR3 bases: TGTGCCAGCAGTTTTAAAGGGGCCAACGTCCTGACTTTC.

The chain couples TRBV24-1 to TRBJ2-1; D is undetermined. Germline CDR1 KGHDR, CDR2 SFDVKD. Trimming took 9 bases from V and 4 from J, leaving 18 bases between them. The CDR3 length is 15 residues. The CDR3 spells CATPVLLEQYNEQFF. The DNA for the CDR3 is TGTGCCACCCCCGTCCTTTTGGAACAGTACAATGAGCAGTTCTTC.

This clonotype was counted between two and nine times. The chain couples TRBV6-1 to TRBJ1-1; TRBD1 is a possible D gene (5 bases). CDR1 and CDR2 from the germline V gene are MNHNS and SASEGT. The length of the CDR3 is 13 residues. V was shortened by 9 bases and J by 1 base, with 12 bases between the two germline ends. CDR3 DNA: TGTGCCAGTTCACCGCAGGGGAACACTGAAGCTTTCTTT. It codes for CASSPQGNTEAFF.

The chain joins TRBV7-6 to TRBJ2-1; the D is unclear. This CDR3 spans 12 amino acids. Trimming removed 3 bases at V and 8 bases at J, with 8 bases between. Germline CDR1 and CDR2: SGHVS and FNYEAQ. The CDR3 nucleotides read TGTGCCAGCAGCTTCAAGTTCGATGAGCAGTTCTTC. It yields the protein CASSFKFDEQFF.

This clonotype was observed many times. J is TRBJ1-1 and V is TRBV7-8; TRBD1 might be the D (5 bases). The CDR3 has 15 amino acids. Germline CDR1 is SGHVS and CDR2 is FQNEAQ. V was clipped by 1 base and J by 1 base, with 10 bases between them. The CDR3 DNA is TGTGCCAGCAGCTTAGGTGGGAGGGGGAACACTGAAGCTTTCTTT. It yields the protein CASSLGGRGNTEAFF.

J is TRBJ1-2 and V is TRBV6-2 or TRBV6-3, with 7 bases matching TRBD1. V lost 0 bases and J lost 2; bases outside the gene matches: 6. The CDR3 totals 16 residues. CDR1 MNHEY and CDR2 SVGEGT come from the germline V gene. CDR3 sequence: CASSYSLPGGNYGYTF. CDR3 coding DNA: TGTGCCAGCAGTTACTCGTTACCAGGGGGGAACTATGGCTACACCTTC.

As DNA, the CDR3 is TGTGCCAGCAGCTTAGGACAGTTCTATGGCTACACCTTC. This translates into CASSLGQFYGYTF. The rearrangement links TRBV7-2 to TRBJ1-2, with a tentative D call TRBD1 (5 bases). The CDR3 contains 13 residues. The germline V gene encodes CDR1 SGHTA and CDR2 FQGNSA. V shed 1 base and J shed 4 bases, with 7 bases lying between them.

The chain employs TRBV19 and TRBJ2-2, with TRBD2 identical over 8 bases. Trimming removed 5 bases from V and 4 bases from J; junction bases left unmatched: 6. There are 15 residues in the CDR3. Germline V gives CDR1 LNHDA, CDR2 SQIVND (reference sequence). DNA for the CDR3: TGTGCCAGTAGTTTTGGACTAGCTCCCACCGGGGAGCTGTTTTTT. It specifies CASSFGLAPTGELFF.

In this sample, this clonotype turned up a few times. V and J are TRBV6-6 and TRBJ1-1; no clear D gene. The length of the CDR3 is 13 residues. Germline CDR1 MNHNY, CDR2 SVGAGI (reference sequence). Trimming took 0 bases from V and 5 from J, leaving 7 bases between them. Written as DNA, the CDR3 is TGTGCCAGCAGTTACTCGAGGAATACTGAAGCTTTCTTT. Its translation is CASSYSRNTEAFF.

V gene TRBV7-2 combines with J gene TRBJ2-4; the D gene is possibly TRBD1 (5 bases). Trimming pared 5 bases from V and 13 bases from J, leaving 21 bases between. There are 14 residues in the CDR3. The germline CDR1 and CDR2 sequences are SGHTA and FQGNSA. As DNA, the CDR3 is TGTGCCAGCAGCCCTACAAAAGCCAAAAACAGGCAGTACTTC. It yields the protein CASSPTKAKNRQYF.

This clonotype was detected only once. Written as DNA, the CDR3 is TGTGCCAGCAGCCCCCCTCGGGAGAGTGGGGCCAACGTCCTGACTTTC. It is translated as CASSPPRESGANVLTF. The chain links TRBV9 to TRBJ2-6; D might be TRBD2 (6 bases). The V end was cut by 4 bases, the J end by 3 bases, with 14 bases between. The germline CDR1 and CDR2 sequences are SGDLS and YYNGEE. The CDR3 runs to 16 residues.

This clonotype turned up a few times. The chain couples TRBV7-6 to TRBJ2-5, with D unclear. The CDR3 spans 15 residues. Trimming pared 0 bases from V and 2 bases from J, leaving 10 bases between. Germline CDR1 is SGHVS and CDR2 is FNYEAQ. CDR3 DNA: TGTGCCAGCAGCTTAGCGCTAGGAAGGCAAGAGACCCAGTACTTC. It translates to CASSLALGRQETQYF.

This clonotype appeared many times. The chain recombines TRBV7-9 with TRBJ2-1; 11 bases map to TRBD2. This CDR3 region has 17 residues. Germline CDR1 reads SEHNR; CDR2 reads FQNEAQ (reference sequence). Trimming cost V 5 bases and J 5 bases; bases outside gene matches: 11. The CDR3 sequence: CASSTTLAGGPNNEQFF. CDR3 DNA sequence: TGTGCCAGCAGCACGACGTTAGCGGGGGGGCCGAACAATGAGCAGTTCTTC.

This clonotype occurred a few times. The V call is TRBV2, the J call TRBJ2-7, with D unclear. CDR3 size: 11 residues. Between the trimmed V and J ends, which lost 6 bases and 3 bases, there was a span of 6 bases. CDR1 and CDR2 (germline): SNHLY, FYNNEI. The CDR3 loop reads CASSPNYEQYF. In DNA form, the CDR3 reads TGTGCCAGCAGCCCAAACTACGAGCAGTACTTC.

This clonotype was seen ten or more times. Here the CDR3 reads CASSSDRSNQPQHF. The CDR3 bases are TGTGCCAGCAGTTCTGACAGGAGCAATCAGCCCCAGCATTTT. V and J are TRBV12-3 or TRBV12-4 and TRBJ1-5, with D possibly matching TRBD1 (6 bases). The V end was cut by 4 bases, the J end by 1 base, with 8 bases between. This CDR3 has 14 amino acids.

This clonotype was observed at least ten times. The genes are TRBV7-6 and TRBJ1-6; perhaps TRBD1 as D (6 bases). The CDR3 is 13 amino acids. Germline V gene data show CDR1 as SGHVS and CDR2 as FNYEAQ. V lost 5 bases, J lost 9 bases, and 11 bases lay in between. The CDR3 nucleotides are TGTGCCAGCAGCACCGGAGGGGGTTCACCCCTCCACTTT. Residues: CASSTGGGSPLHF.